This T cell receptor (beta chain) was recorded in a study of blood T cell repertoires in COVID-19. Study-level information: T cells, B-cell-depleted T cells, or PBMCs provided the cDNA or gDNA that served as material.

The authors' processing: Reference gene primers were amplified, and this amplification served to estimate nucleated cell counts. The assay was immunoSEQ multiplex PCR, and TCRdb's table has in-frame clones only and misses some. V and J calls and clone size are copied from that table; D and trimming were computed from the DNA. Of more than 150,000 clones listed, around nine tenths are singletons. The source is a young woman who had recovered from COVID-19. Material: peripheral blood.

CDR3 nucleotides: TGTGCCAGTAGTAACTTGCCGGGACACCAGACAGATACGCAGTATTTT. Amino acid sequence: CASSNLPGHQTDTQYF. This chain joins TRBV19 and TRBJ2-3, with D perhaps TRBD1 (6 bases). The germline V gene encodes CDR1 LNHDA and CDR2 SQIVND (reference sequence). This CDR3 comprises 16 residues. V lost 4 bases and J lost 3, with 17 bases in between.